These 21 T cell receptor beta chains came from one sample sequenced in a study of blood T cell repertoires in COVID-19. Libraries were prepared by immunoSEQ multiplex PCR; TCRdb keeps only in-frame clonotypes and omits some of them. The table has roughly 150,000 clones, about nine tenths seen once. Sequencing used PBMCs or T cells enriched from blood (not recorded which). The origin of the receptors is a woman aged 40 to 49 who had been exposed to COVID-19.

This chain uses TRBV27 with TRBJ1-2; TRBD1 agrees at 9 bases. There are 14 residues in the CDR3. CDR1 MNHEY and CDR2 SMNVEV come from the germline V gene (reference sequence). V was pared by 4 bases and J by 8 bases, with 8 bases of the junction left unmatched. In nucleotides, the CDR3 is TGTGCCAGCAGTTATAGGACAGGGGAGGAGGGCTACACCTTC. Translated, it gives CASSYRTGEEGYTF.

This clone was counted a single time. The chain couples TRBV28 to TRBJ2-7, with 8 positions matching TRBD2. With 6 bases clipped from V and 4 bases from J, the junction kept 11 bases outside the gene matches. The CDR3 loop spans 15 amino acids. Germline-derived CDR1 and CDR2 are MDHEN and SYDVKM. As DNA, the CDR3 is TGTGCCAGCAGGCCCCCGGGGGGGCTCGATTACGAGCAGTACTTC. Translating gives CASRPPGGLDYEQYF.

The chain's CDR3 is CARIRDRAEKLFF. In DNA form, the CDR3 reads TGTGCCAGAATCCGGGACAGGGCTGAAAAACTGTTTTTT. The chain links TRBV21-1 to TRBJ1-4; whether TRBD1, the table's D call, matches the DNA was not checked. TRBV21-1 is assigned pseudogene status. The CDR3 totals 13 residues.

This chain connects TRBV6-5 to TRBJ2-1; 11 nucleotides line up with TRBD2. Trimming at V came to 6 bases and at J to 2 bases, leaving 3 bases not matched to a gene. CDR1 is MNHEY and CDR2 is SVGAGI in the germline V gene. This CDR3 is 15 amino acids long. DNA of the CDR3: TGTGCCAGCAGATTAGCGGGGGGGGCCTACAATGAGCAGTTCTTC. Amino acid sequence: CASRLAGGAYNEQFF.

CDR3 amino acids: CASSLRVEGRHSPLHF. CDR3 sequence (DNA): TGTGCCAGCTCACTAAGGGTGGAAGGGAGGCATTCACCCCTCCACTTT. This chain links TRBV18 with TRBJ1-6, with unresolved D. Germline V CDR1 and CDR2: KGHSH, LQKENI. The CDR3 covers 16 residues. The V gene lost 4 bases and the J gene lost 8 bases, with 18 bases spanning the gap.

This CDR3 is CASSLAGLAGAGGETQYF. For the CDR3, the DNA is TGCGCCAGCAGCTTGGCGGGACTAGCGGGGGCAGGAGGCGAGACCCAGTACTTC. The gene calls are TRBV5-1 and TRBJ2-5; 14 nucleotides agree with TRBD2. With 0 bases clipped from V and 5 bases from J, the junction kept 9 bases outside the gene matches. The CDR3 is 18 residues long. The V gene's germline CDR1 is SGHRS and CDR2 YFSETQ.

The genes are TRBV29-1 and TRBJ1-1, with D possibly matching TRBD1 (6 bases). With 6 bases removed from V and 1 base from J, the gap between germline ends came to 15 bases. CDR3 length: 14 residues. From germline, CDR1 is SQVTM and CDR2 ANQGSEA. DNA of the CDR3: TGCAGCGTGGCGAGCGGGACAACGAACACTGAAGCTTTCTTT. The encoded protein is CSVASGTTNTEAFF.

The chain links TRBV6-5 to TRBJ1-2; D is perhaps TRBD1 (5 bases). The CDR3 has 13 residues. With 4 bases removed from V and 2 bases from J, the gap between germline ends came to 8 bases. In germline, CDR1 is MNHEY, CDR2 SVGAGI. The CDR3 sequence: CASSWGGNYGYTF. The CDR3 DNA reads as TGTGCCAGCAGTTGGGGGGGGAACTATGGCTACACCTTC.

The chain's CDR3 is CASSVGLAGHYEQYF. In DNA form, the CDR3 reads TGTGCCAGCAGCGTGGGACTAGCGGGACACTACGAGCAGTACTTC. This chain joins TRBV5-4 and TRBJ2-7; 13 bases map to TRBD2. With 4 bases clipped from V and 3 bases from J, the junction kept 4 bases outside the gene matches. CDR1 is SGHNT, CDR2 YYREEE, per germline (reference sequence). This CDR3 is 15 amino acids long.

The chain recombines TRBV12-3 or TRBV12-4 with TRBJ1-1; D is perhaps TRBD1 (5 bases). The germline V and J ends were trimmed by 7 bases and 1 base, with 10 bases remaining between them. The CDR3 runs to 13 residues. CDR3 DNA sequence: TGTGCCAGCACGGACATTTCGAACACTGAAGCTTTCTTT. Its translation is CASTDISNTEAFF.

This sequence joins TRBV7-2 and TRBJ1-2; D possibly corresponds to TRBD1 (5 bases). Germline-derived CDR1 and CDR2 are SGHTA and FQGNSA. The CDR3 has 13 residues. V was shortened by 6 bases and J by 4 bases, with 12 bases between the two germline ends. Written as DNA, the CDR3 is TGTGCCAGCAGAAGGACATCGATCTATGGCTACACCTTC. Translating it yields CASRRTSIYGYTF.

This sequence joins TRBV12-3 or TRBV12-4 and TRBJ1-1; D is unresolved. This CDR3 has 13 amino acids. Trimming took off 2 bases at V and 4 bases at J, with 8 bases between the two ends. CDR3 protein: CASSLMGSTEAFF. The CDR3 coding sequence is TGTGCCAGCAGTTTAATGGGGAGCACTGAAGCTTTCTTT.

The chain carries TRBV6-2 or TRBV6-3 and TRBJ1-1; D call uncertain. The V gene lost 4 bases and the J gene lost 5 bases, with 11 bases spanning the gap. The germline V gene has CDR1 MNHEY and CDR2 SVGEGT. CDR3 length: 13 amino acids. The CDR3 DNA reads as TGTGCCAGCAGTTGGGAAGGGAGGACTGAAGCTTTCTTT. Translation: CASSWEGRTEAFF.

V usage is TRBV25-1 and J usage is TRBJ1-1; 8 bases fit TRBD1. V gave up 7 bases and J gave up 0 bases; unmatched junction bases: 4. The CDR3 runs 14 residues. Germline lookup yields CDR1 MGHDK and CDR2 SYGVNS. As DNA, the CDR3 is TGTGCCAGCATCAGGACAGGGATGAACACTGAAGCTTTCTTT. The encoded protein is CASIRTGMNTEAFF.

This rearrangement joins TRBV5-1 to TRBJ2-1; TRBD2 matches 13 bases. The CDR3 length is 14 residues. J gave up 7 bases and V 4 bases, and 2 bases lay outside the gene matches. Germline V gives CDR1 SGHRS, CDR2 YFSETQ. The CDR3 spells CASSPGLAGNEQFF. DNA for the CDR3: TGCGCCAGCAGCCCGGGACTAGCGGGGAATGAGCAGTTCTTC.

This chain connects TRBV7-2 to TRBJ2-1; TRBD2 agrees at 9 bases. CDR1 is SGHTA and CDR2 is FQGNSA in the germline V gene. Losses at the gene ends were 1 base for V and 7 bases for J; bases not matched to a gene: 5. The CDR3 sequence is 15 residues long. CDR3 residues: CASSLDSGRTNEQFF. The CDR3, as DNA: TGTGCCAGCAGCTTAGACAGCGGGAGGACAAATGAGCAGTTCTTC.

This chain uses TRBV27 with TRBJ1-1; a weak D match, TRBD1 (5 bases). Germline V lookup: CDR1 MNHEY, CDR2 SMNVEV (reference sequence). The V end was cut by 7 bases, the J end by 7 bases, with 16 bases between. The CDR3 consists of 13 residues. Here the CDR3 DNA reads TGTGCCAGCACAAAGGGGCCGGGAGGTGAAGCTTTCTTT. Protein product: CASTKGPGGEAFF.

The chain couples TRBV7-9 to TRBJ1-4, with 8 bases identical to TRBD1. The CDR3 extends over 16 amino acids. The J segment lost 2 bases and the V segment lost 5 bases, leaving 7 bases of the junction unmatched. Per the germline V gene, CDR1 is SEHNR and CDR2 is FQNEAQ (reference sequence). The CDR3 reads CASSRTGRQTNEKLFF. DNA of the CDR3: TGTGCCAGCAGCCGGACAGGGCGTCAGACTAATGAAAAACTGTTTTTT.

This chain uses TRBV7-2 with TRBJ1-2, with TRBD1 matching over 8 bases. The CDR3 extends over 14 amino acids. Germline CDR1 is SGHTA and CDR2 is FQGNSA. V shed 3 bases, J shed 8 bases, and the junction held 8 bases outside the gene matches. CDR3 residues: CASSFDRGLEGYTF. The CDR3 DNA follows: TGTGCCAGCAGCTTTGACAGGGGCCTGGAGGGCTACACCTTC.

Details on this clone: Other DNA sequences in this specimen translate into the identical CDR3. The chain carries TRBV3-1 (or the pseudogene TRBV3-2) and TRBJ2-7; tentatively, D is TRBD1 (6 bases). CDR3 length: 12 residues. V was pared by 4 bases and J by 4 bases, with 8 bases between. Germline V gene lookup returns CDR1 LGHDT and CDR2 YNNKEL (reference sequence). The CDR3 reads CASSPQGYEQYF. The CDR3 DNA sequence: TGTGCCAGCAGCCCCCAGGGGTACGAGCAGTACTTC.

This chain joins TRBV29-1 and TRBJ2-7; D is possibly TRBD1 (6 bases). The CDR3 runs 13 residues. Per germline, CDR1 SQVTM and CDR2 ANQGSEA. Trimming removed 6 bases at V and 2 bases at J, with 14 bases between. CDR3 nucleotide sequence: TGCAGCGTCGGACAAGGGGGTGCCTACGAGCAGTACTTC. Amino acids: CSVGQGGAYEQYF.